What follows are 5 T cell receptor beta chains derived from one specimen sequenced in a study of blood T cell repertoires in COVID-19. The table came from immunoSEQ multiplex PCR; TCRdb's copy has only in-frame clones and leaves some out. This sample carries about 220,000 clones, roughly 80% of them seen once, and the ten largest clones take roughly 1.3%. Sequenced: PBMCs or T cells enriched from blood (not recorded which). These TCRs come from a woman in her 40s with acute COVID-19.

The chain couples TRBV13 to TRBJ1-3, with TRBD1 identical over 9 bases. With 6 bases clipped from V and 4 bases from J, the junction kept 7 bases outside the gene matches. The CDR3 has 15 amino acids. CDR1 PRHDT and CDR2 FYEKMQ come from the germline V gene (reference sequence). The CDR3 DNA sequence: TGTGCCAGCAGACGTTCCGGGACAGGGGGAAACACCATATATTTT. Protein: CASRRSGTGGNTIYF.

The rearrangement uses TRBV19 and TRBJ2-7; possible D gene TRBD1, 5 bases. This CDR3 region has 13 residues. The V and J ends lost 5 bases and 3 bases respectively, with 11 bases between them. The germline gives CDR1 LNHDA, CDR2 SQIVND (reference sequence). In nucleotides, the CDR3 is TGTGCCAGTAGTCCCGGACATAACTACGAGCAGTACTTC. Encoded protein: CASSPGHNYEQYF.

The V call is TRBV11-2, the J call TRBJ1-2; D gene unclear. The CDR3 spans 14 residues. Between the trimmed V and J ends, which lost 5 bases and 8 bases, there was a span of 18 bases. CDR1 SGHAT and CDR2 FQNNGV come from the germline V gene. The CDR3 reads CASSNVLESSGYTF. Written as DNA, the CDR3 is TGTGCCAGCAGCAACGTCCTAGAGAGTAGCGGCTACACCTTC.

In this sample, this clone turned up a few times. The chain couples TRBV10-2 to TRBJ2-2; D is undetermined. The germline V gene encodes CDR1 WSHSY and CDR2 SAAADI. CDR3 size: 15 residues. Trimming took 5 bases from V and 1 from J, leaving 11 bases between them. The chain's CDR3 is CASSRTVLNTGELFF. The CDR3 DNA sequence: TGCGCCAGCAGTCGAACTGTACTGAACACCGGGGAGCTGTTTTTT.

The chain recombines TRBV2 with TRBJ2-2; TRBD1 matches at 7 bases. CDR3 length equals 14 residues. Losses at the gene ends were 6 bases for V and 8 bases for J; bases not matched to a gene: 9. Per the germline V gene, CDR1 is SNHLY and CDR2 is FYNNEI. The CDR3 nucleotides are TGTGCCAGCAGGTCTAACAGGGGTCTGGGGGAGCTGTTTTTT. Translated, it gives CASRSNRGLGELFF.